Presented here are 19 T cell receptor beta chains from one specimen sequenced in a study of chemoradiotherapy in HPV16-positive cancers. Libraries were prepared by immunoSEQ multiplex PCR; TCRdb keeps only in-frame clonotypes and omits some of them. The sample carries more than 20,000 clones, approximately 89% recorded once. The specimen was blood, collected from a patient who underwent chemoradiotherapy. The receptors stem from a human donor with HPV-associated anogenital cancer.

The CDR3, as DNA: TGTGCCAGTAGTAAGGGACAGGGGTTTCAGCCCCAGCATTTT. Residues: CASSKGQGFQPQHF. The gene calls are TRBV19 and TRBJ1-5; 10 nucleotides match TRBD1. Germline assignment: CDR1 LNHDA and CDR2 SQIVND (reference sequence). V lost 4 bases, J lost 6 bases, and 3 bases stayed unmatched. This CDR3 comprises 14 residues.

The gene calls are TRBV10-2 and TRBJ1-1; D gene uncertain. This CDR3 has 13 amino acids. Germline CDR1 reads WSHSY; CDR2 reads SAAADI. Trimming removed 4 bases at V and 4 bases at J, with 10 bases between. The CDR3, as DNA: TGCGCCAGCAGTGCCCTGGGGAGCACTGAAGCTTTCTTT. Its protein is CASSALGSTEAFF.

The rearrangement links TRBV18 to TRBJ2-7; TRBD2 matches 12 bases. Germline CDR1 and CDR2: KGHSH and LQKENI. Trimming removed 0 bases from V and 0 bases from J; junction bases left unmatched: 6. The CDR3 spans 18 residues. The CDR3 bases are TGTGCCAGCTCACCACCGCTAGCGGGGGGGCCGGACTCCTACGAGCAGTACTTC. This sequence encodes CASSPPLAGGPDSYEQYF.

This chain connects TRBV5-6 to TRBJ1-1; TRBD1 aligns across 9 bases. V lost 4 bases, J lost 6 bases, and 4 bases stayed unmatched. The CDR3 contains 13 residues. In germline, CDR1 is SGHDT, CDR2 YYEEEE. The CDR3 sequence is CASSAQGAPEAFF. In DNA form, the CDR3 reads TGTGCCAGCAGCGCACAGGGGGCGCCTGAAGCTTTCTTT. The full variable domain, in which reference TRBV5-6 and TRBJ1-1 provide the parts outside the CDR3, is DAGVTQSPTHLIKTRGQQVTLRCSPKSGHDTVSWYQQALGQGPQFIFQYYEEEERQRGNFPDRFSGHQFPNYSSELNVNALLLGDSALYLCASSAQGAPEAFFGQGTRLTVV.

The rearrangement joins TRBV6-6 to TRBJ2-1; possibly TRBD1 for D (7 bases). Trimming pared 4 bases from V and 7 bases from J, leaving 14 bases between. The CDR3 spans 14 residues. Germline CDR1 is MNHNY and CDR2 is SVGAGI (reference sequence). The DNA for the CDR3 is TGTGCCAGCAGTTCACGGACAGGAGGGAATGAGCAGTTCTTC. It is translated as CASSSRTGGNEQFF.

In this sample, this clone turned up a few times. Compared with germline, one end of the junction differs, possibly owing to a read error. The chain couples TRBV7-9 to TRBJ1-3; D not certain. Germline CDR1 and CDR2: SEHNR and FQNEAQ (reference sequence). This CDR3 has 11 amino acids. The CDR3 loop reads CASSRGYTIYF. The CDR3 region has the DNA TGTGCCAGCAGCCGTGGATACACCATATATTTT.

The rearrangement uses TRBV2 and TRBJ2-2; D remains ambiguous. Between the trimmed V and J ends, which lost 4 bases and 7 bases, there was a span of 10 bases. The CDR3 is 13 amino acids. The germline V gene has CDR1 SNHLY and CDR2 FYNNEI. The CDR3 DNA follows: TGTGCCAGCAGTGGTCCCCGTAGCGGGGAGCTGTTTTTT. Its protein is CASSGPRSGELFF.

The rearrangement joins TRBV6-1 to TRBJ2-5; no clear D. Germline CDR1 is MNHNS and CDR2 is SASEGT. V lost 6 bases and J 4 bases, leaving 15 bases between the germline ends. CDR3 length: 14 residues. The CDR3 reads CASSPSWGGETQYF. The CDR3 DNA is TGTGCCAGCAGCCCAAGCTGGGGTGGAGAGACCCAGTACTTC.

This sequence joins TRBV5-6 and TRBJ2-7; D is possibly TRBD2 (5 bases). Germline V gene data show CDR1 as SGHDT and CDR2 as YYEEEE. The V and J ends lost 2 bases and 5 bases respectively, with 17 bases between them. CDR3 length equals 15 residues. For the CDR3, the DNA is TGTGCCAGCAGCTTAAGGATTCAGCGGTCCAACGAGCAGTACTTC. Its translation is CASSLRIQRSNEQYF.

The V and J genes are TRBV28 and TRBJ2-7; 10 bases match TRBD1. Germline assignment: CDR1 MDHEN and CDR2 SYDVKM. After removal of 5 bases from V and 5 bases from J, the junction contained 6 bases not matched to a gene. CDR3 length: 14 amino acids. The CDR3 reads CASSPTGGRNEQYF. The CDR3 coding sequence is TGTGCCAGCAGTCCGACAGGGGGCCGCAACGAGCAGTACTTC. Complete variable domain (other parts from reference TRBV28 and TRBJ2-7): DVKVTQSSRYLVKRTGEKVFLECVQDMDHENMFWYRQDPGLGLRLIYFSYDVKMKEKGDIPEGYSVSREKKERFSLILESASTNQTSMYLCASSPTGGRNEQYFGPGTRLTVT.

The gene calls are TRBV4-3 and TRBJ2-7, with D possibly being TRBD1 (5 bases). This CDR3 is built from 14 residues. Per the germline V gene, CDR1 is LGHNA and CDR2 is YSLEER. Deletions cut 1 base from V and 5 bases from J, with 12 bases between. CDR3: CASSQGRASDEQYF. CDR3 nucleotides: TGCGCCAGCAGCCAAGGCAGGGCGTCGGACGAGCAGTACTTC.

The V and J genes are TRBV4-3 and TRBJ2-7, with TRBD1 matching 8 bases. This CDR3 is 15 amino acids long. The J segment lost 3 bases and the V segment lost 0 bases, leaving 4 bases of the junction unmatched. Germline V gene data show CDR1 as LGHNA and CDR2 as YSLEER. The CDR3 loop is CASSQDRGRIYEQYF. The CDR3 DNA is TGCGCCAGCAGCCAAGACAGGGGGCGCATCTACGAGCAGTACTTC.

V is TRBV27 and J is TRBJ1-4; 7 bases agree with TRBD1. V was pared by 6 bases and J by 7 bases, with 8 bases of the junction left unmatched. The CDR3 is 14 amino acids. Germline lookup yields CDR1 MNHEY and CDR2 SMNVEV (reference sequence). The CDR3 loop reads CASRRQGGGEKLFF. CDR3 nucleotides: TGTGCCAGCAGGCGCCAGGGGGGGGGTGAAAAACTGTTTTTT. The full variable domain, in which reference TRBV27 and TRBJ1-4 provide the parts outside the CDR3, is EAQVTQNPRYLITVTGKKLTVTCSQNMNHEYMSWYRQDPGLGLRQIYYSMNVEVTDKGDVPEGYKVSRKEKRNFPLILESPSPNQTSLYFCASRRQGGGEKLFFGSGTQLSVL.

CDR3 loop: CSVDLTGNTEAFF. DNA for the CDR3: TGCAGCGTTGACCTTACAGGGAACACTGAAGCTTTCTTT. The chain joins TRBV29-1 to TRBJ1-1; a weak D match, TRBD1 (5 bases). This CDR3 spans 13 amino acids. Germline assignment: CDR1 SQVTM and CDR2 ANQGSEA. Deletions cut 3 bases from V and 1 base from J, with 9 bases between.

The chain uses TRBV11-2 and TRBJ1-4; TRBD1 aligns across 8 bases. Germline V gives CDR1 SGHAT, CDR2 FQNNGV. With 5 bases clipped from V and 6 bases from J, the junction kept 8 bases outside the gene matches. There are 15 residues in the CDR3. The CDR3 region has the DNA TGTGCCAGCAGCCCAACAGGGGGGTGGGATGAAAAACTGTTTTTT. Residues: CASSPTGGWDEKLFF.

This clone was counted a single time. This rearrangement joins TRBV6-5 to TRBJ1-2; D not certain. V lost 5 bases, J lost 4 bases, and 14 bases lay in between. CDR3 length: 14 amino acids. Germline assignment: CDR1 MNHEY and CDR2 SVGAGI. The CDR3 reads CASSPETGIYGYTF. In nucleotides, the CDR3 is TGTGCCAGCAGTCCGGAGACCGGAATCTATGGCTACACCTTC.

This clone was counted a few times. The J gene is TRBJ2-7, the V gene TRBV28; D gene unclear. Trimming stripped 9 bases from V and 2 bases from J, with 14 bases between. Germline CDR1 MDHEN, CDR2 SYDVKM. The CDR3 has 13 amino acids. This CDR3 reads CASRNGGPYEQYF. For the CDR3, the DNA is TGTGCCAGTCGGAATGGCGGTCCCTACGAGCAGTACTTC. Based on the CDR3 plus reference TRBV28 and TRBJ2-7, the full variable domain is DVKVTQSSRYLVKRTGEKVFLECVQDMDHENMFWYRQDPGLGLRLIYFSYDVKMKEKGDIPEGYSVSREKKERFSLILESASTNQTSMYLCASRNGGPYEQYFGPGTRLTVT.

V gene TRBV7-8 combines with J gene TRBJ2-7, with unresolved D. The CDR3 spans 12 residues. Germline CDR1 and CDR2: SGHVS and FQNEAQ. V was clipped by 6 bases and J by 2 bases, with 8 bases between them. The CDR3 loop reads CASREQTYEQYF. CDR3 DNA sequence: TGTGCCAGCAGAGAACAGACCTACGAGCAGTACTTC.

The CDR3 region has the DNA TGTGCCAGCAGCTTAGGGTCGTTGGAGACCCAGTACTTC. It codes for CASSLGSLETQYF. The chain is built from TRBV7-3 and TRBJ2-5; D is undetermined. The V end was cut by 2 bases, the J end by 5 bases, with 9 bases between. CDR1 and CDR2 from the germline V gene are SGHTA and FQGTGA. The CDR3 loop spans 13 amino acids.